The 31 T cell receptor beta chains below come from one sample, sequenced in a study of blood T cells in healthy people across ages. The second PCR ran roughly 6 to 11 cycles with a sample-barcoded 5' primer and J-beta primers. TCRdb passed the 5' RACE reads through MiXCR, listing each CDR3 protein once. The sample holds around 800,000 distinct CDR3 sequences, around two thirds seen once. Sequenced: blood. The receptors originated from a man aged 25-40 years in good health.

This clonotype was seen only a few times. The V gene is TRBV7-2, the J gene TRBJ2-7; 8 positions agree with TRBD2. This CDR3 has 13 amino acids. Germline loops: CDR1 SGHTA, CDR2 FQGNSA. The CDR3, as DNA: TGTGCAACCCGGGCGGGGGGTTTTAACGAGCAGTACTTC. This translates into CATRAGGFNEQYF.

This chain links TRBV19 with TRBJ2-7, with 7 bases identical to TRBD1. Trimming cost V 5 bases and J 5 bases; bases outside gene matches: 9. The CDR3 runs 14 residues. Germline V gives CDR1 LNHDA, CDR2 SQIVND (reference sequence). Here the CDR3 reads CASSPQGEFNEQYF. Written as DNA, the CDR3 is TGTGCCAGTAGTCCTCAGGGGGAATTTAACGAGCAGTACTTC.

A remark on this clonotype: At one of its ends the junction is not consistent with the germline gene, which may arise from a read error. This chain connects TRBV28 to TRBJ1-4, with 7 bases that match TRBD1. This CDR3 spans 14 amino acids. Germline-derived CDR1 and CDR2 are MDHEN and SYDVKM. CDR3 amino acids: CASSLTGRQEKLFF. The CDR3 DNA reads TGCGCCAGCAGCCTGACAGGGCGGCAAGAAAAACTGTTTTTT.

The genes are TRBV7-2 and TRBJ1-2, with 7 positions matching TRBD1. Per the germline V gene, CDR1 is SGHTA and CDR2 is FQGNSA. The CDR3 totals 15 residues. With 5 bases clipped from V and 7 bases from J, the junction kept 13 bases outside the gene matches. In DNA, the CDR3 is TGTGCCAGCAGCCTAGGGACAGCTGTACCCACTGGCTACACCTTC. Translated: CASSLGTAVPTGYTF.

V usage is TRBV4-3 and J usage is TRBJ2-4; TRBD2 matches at 7 bases. TRBJ2-7 matches the DNA end more closely, so the J call is doubtful. This CDR3 is 16 amino acids long. Germline CDR1 is LGHNA and CDR2 is YSLEER. The DNA of the CDR3 is TGCGCCAGCAGCCAAAGACGGAGCGGGGTCACCTACGAGCAGTACTTC. It translates to CASSQRRSGVTYEQYF.

V usage is TRBV9 and J usage is TRBJ1-4, with D perhaps matching TRBD1 (6 bases). The CDR3 runs 14 residues. Between the trimmed V and J ends, which lost 4 bases and 8 bases, there was a span of 15 bases. Germline CDR1 is SGDLS and CDR2 is YYNGEE. CDR3 residues: CASSPRPDREKLFF. CDR3 bases: TGTGCCAGCAGCCCACGCCCAGACAGGGAAAAACTGTTTTTT. Full variable domain (outside the CDR3, taken from reference TRBV9 and TRBJ1-4): DSGVTQTPKHLITATGQRVTLRCSPRSGDLSVYWYQQSLDQGLQFLIQYYNGEERAKGNILERFSAQQFPDLHSELNLSSLELGDSALYFCASSPRPDREKLFFGSGTQLSVL.

CDR3 sequence (DNA): TGCAGTGCTAGAGATCTCGGGCAGGGTGGAAATGAGCAGTTCTTC. This codes for CSARDLGQGGNEQFF. The chain employs TRBV20-1 and TRBJ2-1, with D tentatively TRBD1 (5 bases). The V gene's germline CDR1 is DFQATT and CDR2 SNEGSKA (reference sequence). Between the trimmed V and J ends, which lost 0 bases and 7 bases, there was a span of 16 bases. The CDR3 runs 15 residues.

The rearrangement joins TRBV4-2 to TRBJ2-1; 8 bases are a match to TRBD2. There are 15 residues in the CDR3. Per the germline V gene, CDR1 is LGHNA and CDR2 is YNFKEQ. Germline trimming cut 1 base from V and 12 bases from J; bases unmatched to any gene: 11. The CDR3 sequence is CASSQVGGGLGRQFF. As DNA, the CDR3 is TGTGCCAGCAGCCAAGTCGGCGGGGGGTTAGGGCGGCAGTTCTTC.

The chain combines TRBV10-3 with TRBJ1-1; D possibly corresponds to TRBD1 (5 bases). Trimming removed 8 bases from V and 5 bases from J, with 18 bases in between. CDR3 length: 14 residues. Germline CDR1 ENHRY, CDR2 SYGVKD. The CDR3 DNA sequence: TGTGCCATCGGACCCGGGGACCCGAGGACTGAAGCTTTCTTT. Its translation is CAIGPGDPRTEAFF.

V is TRBV3-1 and J is TRBJ2-6; TRBD2 matches 12 bases. Germline V gene sequence: CDR1 LGHDT, CDR2 YNNKEL (reference sequence). V dropped 1 base and J dropped 0; count of bases not matched to a gene: 4. The CDR3 contains 19 residues. The CDR3 DNA follows: TGTGCCAGCAGCCAAGGACTAGCGGGGGTCCTCTCTGGGGCCAACGTCCTGACTTTC. It yields the protein CASSQGLAGVLSGANVLTF. The variable domain in full, with the rest retrieved from reference TRBV3-1 and TRBJ2-6, is DTAVSQTPKYLVTQMGNDKSIKCEQNLGHDTMYWYKQDSKKFLKIMFSYNNKELIINETVPNRFSPKSPDKAHLNLHINSLELGDSAVYFCASSQGLAGVLSGANVLTFGAGSRLTVL.

The J gene is TRBJ2-1, the V gene TRBV4-3; 8 nucleotides align to TRBD2. The CDR3 length is 19 residues. Trimming at V came to 0 bases and at J to 7 bases, leaving 17 bases not matched to a gene. Germline V gives CDR1 LGHNA, CDR2 YSLEER. CDR3 amino acids: CASSQDRVIAGPFWNEQFF. CDR3 in DNA: TGCGCCAGCAGCCAAGATCGTGTTATAGCGGGGCCGTTTTGGAATGAGCAGTTCTTC.

The chain recombines TRBV6-5 with TRBJ2-4; maybe TRBD1 (5 bases). The J call may be wrong; the DNA end is better matched by TRBJ2-5. The germline V gene encodes CDR1 MNHEY and CDR2 SVGAGI. CDR3 length: 14 amino acids. CDR3 amino acids: CASSYSGAQETQYF. CDR3 DNA sequence: TGTGCCAGCAGTTACTCTGGGGCGCAAGAGACCCAGTACTTC.

This clonotype has a single count. The chain joins TRBV4-3 to TRBJ2-4; D perhaps matches TRBD1 (5 bases). TRBJ2-7 explains the end of the DNA better; the J call may be wrong. The CDR3 extends over 14 amino acids. Germline V lookup: CDR1 LGHNA, CDR2 YSLEER. In DNA form, the CDR3 reads TGCGCCAGCAGCCAATACTCAGGGCGCTACGAGCAGTACTTC. This translates into CASSQYSGRYEQYF.

This chain joins TRBV15 and TRBJ2-2; the D gene is possibly TRBD1 (6 bases). The CDR3 length is 14 residues. The V end lost 2 bases, the J end lost 6 bases, and 10 bases lay between the germline ends. Germline values: CDR1 LNHNV, CDR2 YYDKDF (reference sequence). CDR3 residues: CATSRRTAPGELFF. The CDR3 region has the DNA TGTGCCACCAGCAGACGGACAGCGCCCGGGGAGCTGTTTTTT.

This chain connects TRBV28 to TRBJ2-2; D may be TRBD2 (6 bases). Germline values: CDR1 MDHEN, CDR2 SYDVKM. V lost 10 bases to trimming and J lost 5 bases, with 23 bases between them. This CDR3 has 16 amino acids. The CDR3 spells CATLGGGTDLTGELFF. CDR3 DNA: TGTGCCACCCTTGGAGGCGGGACGGATCTGACCGGGGAGCTGTTTTTT.

The V gene is TRBV18, the J gene TRBJ2-5, with 7 bases matching TRBD1. The CDR3 consists of 14 residues. Germline trimming cut 6 bases from V and 2 bases from J; bases unmatched to any gene: 6. In germline, CDR1 is KGHSH, CDR2 LQKENI. The CDR3 protein is CASSATTGQETQYF. The DNA for the CDR3 is TGTGCCAGCTCCGCCACGACAGGGCAAGAGACCCAGTACTTC.

This sequence joins TRBV3-1 and TRBJ2-4; tentative D call: TRBD2 (5 bases). This CDR3 spans 17 amino acids. Trimming pared 0 bases from V and 0 bases from J, leaving 12 bases between. Germline V gene sequence: CDR1 LGHDT, CDR2 YNNKEL (reference sequence). The CDR3 nucleotides are TGTGCCAGCAGCCAAGATCCGGGCGGACTAGCCAAAAACATTCAGTACTTC. The encoded protein is CASSQDPGGLAKNIQYF.

This clonotype was seen only a few times. This sequence joins TRBV27 and TRBJ2-1; D is undetermined. Germline V lookup: CDR1 MNHEY, CDR2 SMNVEV (reference sequence). V was cut by 0 bases and J by 2 bases, with 5 bases left in between. The CDR3 totals 14 residues. The CDR3 is CASSLSPAYNEQFF. For the CDR3, the DNA is TGTGCCAGCAGTTTATCACCAGCCTACAATGAGCAGTTCTTC.

This clonotype has only one observation. CDR3 nucleotides: TGTGCCAGCAGCACCCGGGCAGGGGAACAAGAGACCCAGTACTTC. As protein: CASSTRAGEQETQYF. The rearrangement joins TRBV7-2 to TRBJ2-5, with a possible D match to TRBD1 (6 bases). Germline CDR1 SGHTA, CDR2 FQGNSA. This CDR3 is built from 15 residues. The V end lost 5 bases, the J end lost 2 bases, and 15 bases lay between the germline ends. The entire variable domain, with the rest obtained from reference TRBV7-2 and TRBJ2-5, is as follows: GAGVSQSPSNKVTEKGKDVELRCDPISGHTALYWYRQSLGQGLEFLIYFQGNSAPDKSGLPSDRFSAERTGGSVSTLTIQRTQQEDSAVYLCASSTRAGEQETQYFGPGTRLLVL.

This clonotype was seen only once. The chain carries TRBV3-1 and TRBJ2-1; maybe TRBD2 (6 bases). The V end was cut by 1 base, the J end by 6 bases, with 19 bases between. Per germline, CDR1 LGHDT and CDR2 YNNKEL (reference sequence). The CDR3 has 17 amino acids. CDR3: CASSQGFQSGGPNEQFF. DNA for the CDR3: TGTGCCAGCAGCCAAGGGTTTCAATCCGGGGGACCCAATGAGCAGTTCTTC.

This clonotype came up a few times. This CDR3 is CASTLQSSGANVLTF. The DNA for the CDR3 is TGCGCCAGCACTTTACAAAGCTCTGGGGCCAACGTCCTGACTTTC. The genes are TRBV5-1 and TRBJ2-6; unclear D gene. The CDR3 spans 15 residues. Germline V gives CDR1 SGHRS, CDR2 YFSETQ. Deletions cut 6 bases from V and 0 bases from J, with 10 bases between.

The CDR3 loop reads CASSYDSVDTQYF. The DNA for the CDR3 is TGTGCCAGCAGCTACGACAGCGTAGATACGCAGTATTTT. The chain links TRBV7-9 to TRBJ2-3; possibly TRBD1 for D (5 bases). The length of the CDR3 is 13 residues. The V end was cut by 4 bases, the J end by 5 bases, with 10 bases between. Germline values: CDR1 SEHNR, CDR2 FQNEAQ (reference sequence). Variable domain in full (rest from reference TRBV7-9 and TRBJ2-3): DTGVSQNPRHKITKRGQNVTFRCDPISEHNRLYWYRQTLGQGPEFLTYFQNEAQLEKSRLLSDRFSAERPKGSFSTLEIQRTEQGDSAMYLCASSYDSVDTQYFGPGTRLTVL.

This clonotype has only a few counts. The CDR3 loop is CATHPAGGTQYF. CDR3 DNA: TGTGCCACCCACCCGGCGGGCGGGACCCAGTACTTC. The chain is built from TRBV25-1 and TRBJ2-5; a possible D gene is TRBD2 (5 bases). V gave up 10 bases and J gave up 7 bases, with 16 bases separating them. Germline CDR1 reads MGHDK; CDR2 reads SYGVNS. The CDR3 is made up of 12 amino acids.

This clonotype was observed a handful of times. The rearrangement uses TRBV4-3 and TRBJ1-6; D perhaps matches TRBD1 (5 bases). Trimming removed 0 bases at V and 8 bases at J, with 8 bases between. The germline CDR1 and CDR2 sequences are LGHNA and YSLEER. The CDR3 length is 14 residues. The CDR3 coding sequence is TGCGCCAGCAGCCAAGAGGCGGGGGATTCACCCCTCCACTTT. Protein product: CASSQEAGDSPLHF.

The chain employs TRBV20-1 and TRBJ2-3; 10 bases fit TRBD2. Germline values: CDR1 DFQATT, CDR2 SNEGSKA (reference sequence). The junction had 6 bases not matched to a gene; V was cut back by 5 bases and J by 1 base. This CDR3 spans 15 amino acids. The DNA of the CDR3 is TGCAGTGCTGCCCGGACTAGCGGACGCACAGATACGCAGTATTTT. Translation: CSAARTSGRTDTQYF.

The chain recombines TRBV6-2 or TRBV6-3 with TRBJ2-7; TRBD2 is a possible D gene (6 bases). Germline CDR1 MNHEY, CDR2 SVGEGT. Trimming left V 6 bases short and J 7 bases short, with 28 bases between. CDR3 size: 17 residues. CDR3 sequence (DNA): TGTGCCAGCAGCCACCCACGAAGTACAGGACCGGCGGGGGAGCAGTACTTC. This encodes CASSHPRSTGPAGEQYF.

This clonotype was observed a single time. The J gene is TRBJ2-7, the V gene TRBV4-2; TRBD1 is a possible D gene (6 bases). The CDR3 has 15 amino acids. Germline CDR1 is LGHNA and CDR2 is YNFKEQ. The V end was cut by 1 base, the J end by 3 bases, with 13 bases between. CDR3 sequence: CASSQGSGQSYEQYF. Here the CDR3 DNA reads TGTGCCAGCAGCCAAGGTTCGGGACAAAGCTACGAGCAGTACTTC.

This clonotype was recorded a few times. The J gene is TRBJ2-7, the V gene TRBV29-1; D is unclear. V was shortened by 1 base and J by 4 bases, with 8 bases between the two germline ends. The CDR3 runs 12 residues. Germline V gives CDR1 SQVTM, CDR2 ANQGSEA. CDR3 region: CSVEVQDYEQYF. CDR3 in DNA: TGCAGCGTTGAAGTCCAGGATTACGAGCAGTACTTC.

This clonotype has only a few counts. J is TRBJ2-7 and V is TRBV20-1, with D uncertain. Trimming took 4 bases from V and 3 from J, leaving 13 bases between them. There are 13 residues in the CDR3. In germline, CDR1 is DFQATT, CDR2 SNEGSKA (reference sequence). CDR3 loop: CSANSPAIYEQYF. DNA for the CDR3: TGCAGTGCTAACTCTCCGGCCATCTACGAGCAGTACTTC.

The chain uses TRBV7-2 and TRBJ2-4; D is possibly TRBD1 (7 bases). The DNA end is more similar to TRBJ2-7, so the J call may be wrong. The CDR3 extends over 18 amino acids. Germline V gene sequence: CDR1 SGHTA, CDR2 FQGNSA. This chain's CDR3 is CASSSQTGTDAEAYEQYF. The CDR3 DNA is TGTGCCAGCAGCTCCCAGACAGGGACTGACGCTGAAGCCTACGAGCAGTACTTC.

The chain recombines TRBV7-3 with TRBJ2-4; 8 bases match TRBD2. TRBJ2-5 matches the DNA end more closely, so the J call is doubtful. CDR3 size: 15 residues. Germline assignment: CDR1 SGHTA and CDR2 FQGTGA. CDR3 sequence: CASSLSPGGIETQYF. CDR3 nucleotide sequence: TGTGCCAGCAGCTTAAGTCCGGGGGGGATCGAGACCCAGTACTTC.